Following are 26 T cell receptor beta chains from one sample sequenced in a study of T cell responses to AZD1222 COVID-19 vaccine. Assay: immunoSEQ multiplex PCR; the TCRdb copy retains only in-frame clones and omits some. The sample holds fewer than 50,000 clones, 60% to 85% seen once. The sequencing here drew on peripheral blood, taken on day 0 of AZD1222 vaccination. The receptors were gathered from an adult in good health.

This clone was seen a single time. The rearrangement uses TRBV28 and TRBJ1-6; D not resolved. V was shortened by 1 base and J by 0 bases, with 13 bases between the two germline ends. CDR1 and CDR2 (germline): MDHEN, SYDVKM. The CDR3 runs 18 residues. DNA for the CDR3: TGTGCCAGCAGTTTATCCCGGGGATTGTTCTCCTATAATTCACCCCTCCACTTT. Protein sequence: CASSLSRGLFSYNSPLHF. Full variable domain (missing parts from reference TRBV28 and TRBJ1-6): DVKVTQSSRYLVKRTGEKVFLECVQDMDHENMFWYRQDPGLGLRLIYFSYDVKMKEKGDIPEGYSVSREKKERFSLILESASTNQTSMYLCASSLSRGLFSYNSPLHFGNGTRLTVT.

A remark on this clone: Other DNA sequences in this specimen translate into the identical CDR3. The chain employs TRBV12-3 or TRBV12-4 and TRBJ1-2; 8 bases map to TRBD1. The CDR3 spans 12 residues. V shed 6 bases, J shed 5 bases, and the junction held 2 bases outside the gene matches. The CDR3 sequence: CASSGTGYGYTF. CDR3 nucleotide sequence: TGTGCCAGCAGCGGGACAGGATATGGCTACACCTTC.

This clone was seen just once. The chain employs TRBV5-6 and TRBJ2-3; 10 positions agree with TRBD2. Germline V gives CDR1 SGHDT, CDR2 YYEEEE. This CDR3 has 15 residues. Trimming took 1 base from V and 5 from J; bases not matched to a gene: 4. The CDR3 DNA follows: TGTGCCAGCAGCTTGAGCGGGGGGGCCGGAGATACGCAGTATTTT. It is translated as CASSLSGGAGDTQYF.

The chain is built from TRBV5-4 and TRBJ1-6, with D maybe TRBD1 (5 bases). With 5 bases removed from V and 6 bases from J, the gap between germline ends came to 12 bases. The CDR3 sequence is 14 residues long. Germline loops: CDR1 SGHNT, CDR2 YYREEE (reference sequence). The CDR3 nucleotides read TGTGCCAGCAGTAGGGCAGGGATTAATTCACCCCTCCACTTT. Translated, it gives CASSRAGINSPLHF.

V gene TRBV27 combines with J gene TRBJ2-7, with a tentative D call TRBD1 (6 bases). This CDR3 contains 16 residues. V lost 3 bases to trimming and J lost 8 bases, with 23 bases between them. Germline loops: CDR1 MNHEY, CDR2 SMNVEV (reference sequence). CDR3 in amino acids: CASSLGAVTATKQQYF. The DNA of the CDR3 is TGTGCCAGCAGTTTGGGGGCCGTGACAGCGACTAAACAGCAGTACTTC.

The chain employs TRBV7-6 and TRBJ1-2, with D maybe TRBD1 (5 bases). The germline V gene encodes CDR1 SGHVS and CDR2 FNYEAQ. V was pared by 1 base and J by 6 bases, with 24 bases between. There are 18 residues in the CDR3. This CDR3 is CASSLVPPTVEGTNGYTF. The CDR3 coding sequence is TGTGCCAGCAGCTTAGTACCCCCCACCGTGGAGGGGACGAATGGCTACACCTTC.

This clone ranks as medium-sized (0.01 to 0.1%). The CDR3 is CASKDRGGGYGYTF. The CDR3 DNA sequence: TGTGCCAGCAAAGACAGGGGAGGAGGGTATGGCTACACCTTC. The chain links TRBV2 to TRBJ1-2, with 8 bases that match TRBD1. Germline CDR1 is SNHLY and CDR2 is FYNNEI. V lost 7 bases and J lost 5; bases outside the gene matches: 9. This CDR3 is built from 14 residues.

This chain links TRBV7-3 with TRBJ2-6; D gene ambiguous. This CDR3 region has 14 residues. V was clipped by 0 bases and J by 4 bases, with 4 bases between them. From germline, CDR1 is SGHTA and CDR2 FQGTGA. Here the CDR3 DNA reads TGTGCCAGCAGCTTAACGGGCGGGGCCAACGTCCTGACTTTC. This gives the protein CASSLTGGANVLTF.

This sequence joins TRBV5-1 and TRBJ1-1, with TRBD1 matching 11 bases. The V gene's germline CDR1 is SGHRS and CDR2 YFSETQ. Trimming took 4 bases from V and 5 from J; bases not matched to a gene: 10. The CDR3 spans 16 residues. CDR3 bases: TGCGCCAGCAGCCTGGGACAGGGGGGAGGGACGACTGAAGCTTTCTTT. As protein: CASSLGQGGGTTEAFF.

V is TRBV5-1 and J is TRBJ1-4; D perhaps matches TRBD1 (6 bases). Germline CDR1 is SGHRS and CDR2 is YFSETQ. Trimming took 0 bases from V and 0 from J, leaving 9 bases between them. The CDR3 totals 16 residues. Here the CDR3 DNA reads TGCGCCAGCAGCTTGGGGACAGATGCAACTAATGAAAAACTGTTTTTT. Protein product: CASSLGTDATNEKLFF.

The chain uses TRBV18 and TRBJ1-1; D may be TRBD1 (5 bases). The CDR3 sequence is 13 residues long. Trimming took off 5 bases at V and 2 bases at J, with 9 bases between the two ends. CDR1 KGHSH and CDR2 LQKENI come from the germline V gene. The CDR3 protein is CASSGGLNTEAFF. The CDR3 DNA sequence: TGTGCCAGCTCAGGGGGACTTAACACTGAAGCTTTCTTT.

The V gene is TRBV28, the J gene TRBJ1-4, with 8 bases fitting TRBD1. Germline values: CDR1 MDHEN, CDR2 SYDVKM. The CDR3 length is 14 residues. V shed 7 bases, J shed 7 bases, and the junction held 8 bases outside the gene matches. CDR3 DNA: TGTGCCAGCAACAGACAGGGGTTTAGTGAAAAACTGTTTTTT. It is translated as CASNRQGFSEKLFF.

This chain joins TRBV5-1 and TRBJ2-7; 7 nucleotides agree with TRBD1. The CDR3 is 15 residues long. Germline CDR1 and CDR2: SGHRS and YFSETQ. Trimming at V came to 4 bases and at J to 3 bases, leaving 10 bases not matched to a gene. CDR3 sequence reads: CASSLTGDSLYEQYF. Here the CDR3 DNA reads TGCGCCAGCAGCCTTACAGGGGACAGTCTCTACGAGCAGTACTTC. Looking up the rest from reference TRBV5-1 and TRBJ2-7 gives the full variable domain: KAGVTQTPRYLIKTRGQQVTLSCSPISGHRSVSWYQQTPGQGLQFLFEYFSETQRNKGNFPGRFSGRQFSNSRSEMNVSTLELGDSALYLCASSLTGDSLYEQYFGPGTRLTVT.

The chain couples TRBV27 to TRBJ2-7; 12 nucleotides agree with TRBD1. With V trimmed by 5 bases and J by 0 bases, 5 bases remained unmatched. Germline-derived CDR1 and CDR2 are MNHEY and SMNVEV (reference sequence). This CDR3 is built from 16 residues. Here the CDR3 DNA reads TGTGCCAGCAGTCTGGGGACAGGGGGCAGCTCCTACGAGCAGTACTTC. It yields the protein CASSLGTGGSSYEQYF.

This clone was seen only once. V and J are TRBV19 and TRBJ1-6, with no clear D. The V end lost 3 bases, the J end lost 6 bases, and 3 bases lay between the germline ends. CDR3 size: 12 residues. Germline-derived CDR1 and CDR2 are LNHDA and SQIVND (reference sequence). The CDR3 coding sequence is TGTGCCAGTAGTATTGGTAATTCACCCCTCCACTTT. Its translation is CASSIGNSPLHF.

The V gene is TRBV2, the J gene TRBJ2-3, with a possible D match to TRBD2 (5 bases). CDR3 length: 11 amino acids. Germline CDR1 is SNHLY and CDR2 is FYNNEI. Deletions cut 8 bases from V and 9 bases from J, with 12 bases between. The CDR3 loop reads CASGSGRTQYF. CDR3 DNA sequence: TGTGCCAGCGGGAGCGGCCGAACGCAGTATTTT. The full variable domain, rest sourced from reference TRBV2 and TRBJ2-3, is EPEVTQTPSHQVTQMGQEVILRCVPISNHLYFYWYRQILGQKVEFLVSFYNNEISEKSEIFDDQFSVERPDGSNFTLKIRSTKLEDSAMYFCASGSGRTQYFGPGTRLTVL.

The CDR3 reads CASSPGNTIYF. In nucleotides, the CDR3 is TGTGCCAGCAGCCCTGGAAACACCATATATTTT. The chain joins TRBV11-2 to TRBJ1-3; D gene unclear. The CDR3 has 11 residues. Germline V gene data show CDR1 as SGHAT and CDR2 as FQNNGV. Trimming removed 5 bases at V and 2 bases at J, with 1 base between.

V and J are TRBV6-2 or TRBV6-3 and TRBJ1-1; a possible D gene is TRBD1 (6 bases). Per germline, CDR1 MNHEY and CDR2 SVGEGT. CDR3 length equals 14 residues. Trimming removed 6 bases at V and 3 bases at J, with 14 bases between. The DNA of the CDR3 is TGTGCCAGCAGCTCAGGACAGTTTGACACTGAAGCTTTCTTT. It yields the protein CASSSGQFDTEAFF.

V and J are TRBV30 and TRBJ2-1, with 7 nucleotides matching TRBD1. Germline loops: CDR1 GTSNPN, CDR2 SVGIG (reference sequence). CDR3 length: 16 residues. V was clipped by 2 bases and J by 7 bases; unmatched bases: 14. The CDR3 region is CAWSRTGKVLGNEQFF. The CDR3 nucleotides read TGTGCCTGGAGTCGGACAGGAAAAGTATTAGGGAATGAGCAGTTCTTC.

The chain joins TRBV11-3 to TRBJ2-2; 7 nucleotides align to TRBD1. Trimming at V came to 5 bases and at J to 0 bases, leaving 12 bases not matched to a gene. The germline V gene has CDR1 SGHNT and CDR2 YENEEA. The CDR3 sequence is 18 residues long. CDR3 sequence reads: CASSLTRWDRPNTGELFF. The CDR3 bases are TGTGCCAGCAGCCTTACTCGATGGGACAGACCGAACACCGGGGAGCTGTTTTTT.

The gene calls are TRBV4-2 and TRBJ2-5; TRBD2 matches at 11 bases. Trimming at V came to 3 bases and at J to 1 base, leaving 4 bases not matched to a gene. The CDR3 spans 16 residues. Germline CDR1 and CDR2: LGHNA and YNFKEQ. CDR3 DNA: TGTGCCAGCAGCCATTTTCTAGCGGGGGGCCAAGAGACCCAGTACTTC. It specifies CASSHFLAGGQETQYF.

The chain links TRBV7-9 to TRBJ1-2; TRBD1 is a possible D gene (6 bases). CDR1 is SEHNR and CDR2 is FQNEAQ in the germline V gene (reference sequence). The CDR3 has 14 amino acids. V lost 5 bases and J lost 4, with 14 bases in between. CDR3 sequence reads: CASSTETGIYGYTF. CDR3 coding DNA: TGTGCCAGCAGCACGGAGACAGGTATCTATGGCTACACCTTC. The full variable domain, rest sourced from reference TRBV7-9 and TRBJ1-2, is DTGVSQNPRHKITKRGQNVTFRCDPISEHNRLYWYRQTLGQGPEFLTYFQNEAQLEKSRLLSDRFSAERPKGSFSTLEIQRTEQGDSAMYLCASSTETGIYGYTFGSGTRLTVV.

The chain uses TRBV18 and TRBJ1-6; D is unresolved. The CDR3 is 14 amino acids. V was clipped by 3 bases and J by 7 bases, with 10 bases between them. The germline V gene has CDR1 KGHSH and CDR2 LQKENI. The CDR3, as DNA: TGTGCCAGCTCACCTGAAGTAGTGAATTCACCCCTCCACTTT. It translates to CASSPEVVNSPLHF.

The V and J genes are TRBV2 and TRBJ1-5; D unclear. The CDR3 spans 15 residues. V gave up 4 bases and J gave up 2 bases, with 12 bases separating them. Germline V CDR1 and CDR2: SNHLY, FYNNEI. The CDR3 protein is CASSVGRTGNQPQHF. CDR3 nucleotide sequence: TGTGCCAGCAGTGTGGGGAGGACCGGCAATCAGCCCCAGCATTTT.

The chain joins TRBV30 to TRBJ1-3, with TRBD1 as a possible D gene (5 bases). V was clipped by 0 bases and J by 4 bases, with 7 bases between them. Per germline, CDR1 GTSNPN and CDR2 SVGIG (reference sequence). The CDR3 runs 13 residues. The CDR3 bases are TGTGCCTGGAGTGTTGGGACCGGAAACACCATATATTTT. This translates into CAWSVGTGNTIYF.

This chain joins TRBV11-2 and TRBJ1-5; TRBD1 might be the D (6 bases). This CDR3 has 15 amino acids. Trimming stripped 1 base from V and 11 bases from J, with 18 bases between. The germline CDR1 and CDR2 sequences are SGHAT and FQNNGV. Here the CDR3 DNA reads TGTGCCAGCAGCTTAGTTTCGGGGGCAGGACAGACCCAGCATTTT. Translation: CASSLVSGAGQTQHF.